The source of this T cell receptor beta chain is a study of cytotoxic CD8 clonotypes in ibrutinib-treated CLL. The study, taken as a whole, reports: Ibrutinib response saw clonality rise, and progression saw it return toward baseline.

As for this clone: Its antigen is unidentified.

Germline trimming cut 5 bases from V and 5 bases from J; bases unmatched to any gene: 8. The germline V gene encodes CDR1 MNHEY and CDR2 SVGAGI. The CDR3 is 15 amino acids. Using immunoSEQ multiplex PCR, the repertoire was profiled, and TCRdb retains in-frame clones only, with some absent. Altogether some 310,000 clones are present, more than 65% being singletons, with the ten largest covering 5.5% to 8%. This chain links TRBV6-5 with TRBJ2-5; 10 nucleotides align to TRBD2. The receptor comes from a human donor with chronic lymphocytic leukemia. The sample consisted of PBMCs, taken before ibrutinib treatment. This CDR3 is CASSNSGRRMETQYF. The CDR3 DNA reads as TGTGCCAGCAGTAATAGCGGGAGGCGAATGGAGACCCAGTACTTC.